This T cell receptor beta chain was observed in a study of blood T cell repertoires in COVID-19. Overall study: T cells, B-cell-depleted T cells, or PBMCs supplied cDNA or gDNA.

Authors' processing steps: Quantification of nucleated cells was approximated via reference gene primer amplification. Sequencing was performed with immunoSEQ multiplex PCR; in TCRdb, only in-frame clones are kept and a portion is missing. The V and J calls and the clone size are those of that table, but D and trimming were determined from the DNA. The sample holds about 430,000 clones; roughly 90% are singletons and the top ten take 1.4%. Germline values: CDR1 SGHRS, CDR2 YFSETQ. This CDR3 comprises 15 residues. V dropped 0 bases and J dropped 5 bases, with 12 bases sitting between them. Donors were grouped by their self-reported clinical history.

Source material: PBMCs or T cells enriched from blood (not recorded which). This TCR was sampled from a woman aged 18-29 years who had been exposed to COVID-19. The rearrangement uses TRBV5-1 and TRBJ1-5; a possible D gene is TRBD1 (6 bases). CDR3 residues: CASSLVTGVDQPQHF. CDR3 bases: TGCGCCAGCAGCTTGGTGACAGGCGTGGATCAGCCCCAGCATTTT.